A selection of T cell receptor beta chains follows, all from one sample in a study of T cell changes during pregnancy in multiple sclerosis. Only in-frame clones appear in the TCRdb table, and some are missing; sequencing was by immunoSEQ multiplex PCR. The sample has around 56,000 clones, 90% seen once. Specimen: peripheral blood, collected in the first trimester of pregnancy. The receptors were sampled from a female donor in good health, enrolled as a control in a pregnancy study. The CDR3 runs from the conserved cysteine through the conserved F or W. A D gene is named only where the DNA matches it firmly. Some rows have no size entry. The others give once, few or many, or a class for an expanded clone.

clone size: .
V gene: TRBV2
D gene: .
J gene: TRBJ1-5
CDR3 DNA: TGTGCCAGCAGATTGGACAGCCTGAATCAGCCCCAGCATTTT
CDR3 protein: CASRLDSLNQPQHF

clone size: .
V gene: TRBV21-1
D gene: .
J gene: TRBJ2-7
CDR3 DNA: TGTGCCAGCGGAAAACTATACGAGCAGTACTTC
CDR3 protein: CASGKLYEQYF

clone size: .
V gene: TRBV29-1
D gene: TRBD2
J gene: TRBJ2-5
CDR3 DNA: TGCAGCGTTGGACTAGCGGGCCTTTACGAGACCCAGTACTTC
CDR3 protein: CSVGLAGLYETQYF

clone size: .
V gene: TRBV7-7
D gene: .
J gene: TRBJ2-1
CDR3 DNA: TGTGCTAGCAGCTTGGGCGGGACGGGTTGGCCTTACAATGAGCAGTTCTTC
CDR3 protein: CASSLGGTGWPYNEQFF

clone size: .
V gene: TRBV10-3
D gene: .
J gene: TRBJ1-1
CDR3 DNA: TGTGCCATCAGTGAGCGGGGTGGCACTGAAGCTTTCTTT
CDR3 protein: CAISERGGTEAFF

clone size: .
V gene: TRBV19
D gene: TRBD2
J gene: TRBJ2-1
CDR3 DNA: TGTGCCAGTAGTTCCCGACTAGCGGATACCACGTCCTACAATGAGCAGTTCTTC
CDR3 protein: CASSSRLADTTSYNEQFF

clone size: .
V gene: TRBV2
D gene: TRBD1
J gene: TRBJ2-7
CDR3 DNA: TGTGCCAGCAACACCGGACAGGGGGGAGGCGAGCAGTACTTC
CDR3 protein: CASNTGQGGGEQYF

clone size: .
V gene: TRBV19
D gene: .
J gene: TRBJ1-3
CDR3 DNA: TGTGCCAGTAGACGCAGGGAAAGCTCTGGAAACACCATATATTTT
CDR3 protein: CASRRRESSGNTIYF

clone size: .
V gene: TRBV5-1
D gene: .
J gene: TRBJ2-6
CDR3 DNA: TGCGCCAGCAGCTTGGACGGCGGAAACTCTGGGGCCAACGTCCTGACTTTC
CDR3 protein: CASSLDGGNSGANVLTF

clone size: .
V gene: TRBV7-9
D gene: .
J gene: TRBJ1-2
CDR3 DNA: TGTGCCAGCAGCTTAATCGGGGTTCGAAGCTACACCTTC
CDR3 protein: CASSLIGVRSYTF

clone size: .
V gene: TRBV9
D gene: TRBD1
J gene: TRBJ1-4
CDR3 DNA: TGTGCCAGCAGCATGACCGGGACAGGGAATGAAAAACTGTTTTTT
CDR3 protein: CASSMTGTGNEKLFF

clone size: .
V gene: TRBV19
D gene: .
J gene: TRBJ1-2
CDR3 DNA: TGTGCCAGTAGTATTCAGGGCGACTATGGCTACACCTTC
CDR3 protein: CASSIQGDYGYTF

clone size: .
V gene: TRBV5-1
D gene: TRBD1
J gene: TRBJ2-3
CDR3 DNA: TGCGCCAGCAGCTTCGAGGGGGCCAGCACAGATACGCAGTATTTT
CDR3 protein: CASSFEGASTDTQYF

clone size: .
V gene: TRBV7-7
D gene: TRBD2
J gene: TRBJ2-7
CDR3 DNA: TGTGCTAGCAGCCTAGGGACTAGCGGGGGAACAGCTTACGAGCAGTACTTC
CDR3 protein: CASSLGTSGGTAYEQYF

clone size: .
V gene: TRBV19
D gene: TRBD2
J gene: TRBJ2-7
CDR3 DNA: TGTGCCAGTAGTAGCAGCTCTAGCGGGATTACCTACGAGCAGTACTTC
CDR3 protein: CASSSSSSGITYEQYF

clone size: .
V gene: TRBV6-1
D gene: .
J gene: TRBJ1-1
CDR3 DNA: TGTGCCAGCAGGCTTAACTGGAACACTGAAGCTTTCTTT
CDR3 protein: CASRLNWNTEAFF

clone size: .
V gene: TRBV28
D gene: TRBD2
J gene: TRBJ2-7
CDR3 DNA: TGTGCCAGCAGGGAACCCGGGACTAGCGGTTCCTACGAGCAGTACTTC
CDR3 protein: CASREPGTSGSYEQYF

clone size: few
V gene: TRBV30
D gene: TRBD1
J gene: TRBJ1-5
CDR3 DNA: TGTGCCTGGAGTGCAGGGGGCGGCAATCAGCCCCAGCATTTT
CDR3 protein: CAWSAGGGNQPQHF

clone size: .
V gene: TRBV30
D gene: .
J gene: TRBJ1-1
CDR3 DNA: TGTGCCTGGAGAAAAATCCCCCGGTTCACTGAAGCTTTCTTT
CDR3 protein: CAWRKIPRFTEAFF

clone size: .
V gene: TRBV6-4
D gene: .
J gene: TRBJ2-3
CDR3 DNA: TGTGCCAGCAGTGACTCCTCGTCTAGCACAGATACGCAGTATTTT
CDR3 protein: CASSDSSSSTDTQYF

clone size: .
V gene: TRBV5-4
D gene: TRBD1
J gene: TRBJ2-1
CDR3 DNA: TGTGCCAGCAGCTTGAGCGGGACAGGGAAGTTCTTC
CDR3 protein: CASSLSGTGKFF

clone size: .
V gene: TRBV23-1
D gene: TRBD1
J gene: TRBJ2-7
CDR3 DNA: TGCGCCAGCAGTCAAGCGAATCCGGGACAGGACCATCCGGGGATTATCTACGAGCAGTACTTC
CDR3 protein: CASSQANPGQDHPGIIYEQYF

clone size: .
V gene: TRBV9
D gene: TRBD1
J gene: TRBJ2-7
CDR3 DNA: TGTGCCAGCAGCGCCGGGACAGGGACCTACGAGCAGTACTTC
CDR3 protein: CASSAGTGTYEQYF

clone size: once
V gene: TRBV2
D gene: TRBD1
J gene: TRBJ2-1
CDR3 DNA: TGTGCCAGCAGAGATCCGGTGGGACAGGGTAAGCATGAGCAGTTCTTC
CDR3 protein: CASRDPVGQGKHEQFF

clone size: few
V gene: TRBV25-1
D gene: .
J gene: TRBJ2-2
CDR3 DNA: TGTGCCAGCAGTGAATCCGACACCGGGGAGCTGTTTTTT
CDR3 protein: CASSESDTGELFF

clone size: .
V gene: TRBV19
D gene: .
J gene: TRBJ1-2
CDR3 DNA: TGTGCCAGTAGTACCCGGTCGTACGGCTATGGCTACACCTTC
CDR3 protein: CASSTRSYGYGYTF

clone size: .
V gene: TRBV14
D gene: .
J gene: TRBJ2-1
CDR3 DNA: TGTGCCAGCAGCCAAGGGACTTGGATTCAGTTCTTC
CDR3 protein: CASSQGTWIQFF

clone size: .
V gene: TRBV19
D gene: .
J gene: TRBJ1-1
CDR3 DNA: TGTGCCAGTACAAGAACCCAGGGGCATGAAGCTTTCTTT
CDR3 protein: CASTRTQGHEAFF

clone size: .
V gene: TRBV6-5
D gene: TRBD1
J gene: TRBJ1-2
CDR3 DNA: TGTGCCAGCAGTCCAACAGGGGGCTCTCTTTATGGCTACACCTTC
CDR3 protein: CASSPTGGSLYGYTF

clone size: .
V gene: TRBV25-1
D gene: .
J gene: TRBJ1-1
CDR3 DNA: TGTGCCAGCAGTCCCTCCCGGGGCACTGAAGCTTTCTTT
CDR3 protein: CASSPSRGTEAFF

clone size: .
V gene: TRBV29-1
D gene: TRBD2
J gene: TRBJ2-1
CDR3 DNA: TGCAGCGTTGTGACCCCTCTAGCGGGAAAGCAGTTCTTC
CDR3 protein: CSVVTPLAGKQFF

clone size: .
V gene: TRBV6-1
D gene: TRBD1
J gene: TRBJ2-1
CDR3 DNA: TGTGCCAGCAGTGAAGAGTCAGGGGGCTACAATGAGCAGTTCTTC
CDR3 protein: CASSEESGGYNEQFF

clone size: .
V gene: TRBV18
D gene: .
J gene: TRBJ2-2
CDR3 DNA: TGTGCCAGCTCACCATTGGGAGGCACCGGGGAGCTGTTTTTT
CDR3 protein: CASSPLGGTGELFF

clone size: .
V gene: TRBV7-8
D gene: .
J gene: TRBJ1-1
CDR3 DNA: TGTGCCAGCAGCCCAAGGCTGGCACGGAGCACTGAAGCTTTCTTT
CDR3 protein: CASSPRLARSTEAFF

clone size: .
V gene: TRBV5-1
D gene: TRBD1
J gene: TRBJ2-3
CDR3 DNA: TGCGCCAGCAGCCTATACACAAGGACAGGGCGGGATACGCAGTATTTT
CDR3 protein: CASSLYTRTGRDTQYF

clone size: .
V gene: TRBV4-2
D gene: TRBD1
J gene: TRBJ2-1
CDR3 DNA: TGTGCCAGCAGCCAAGACGGCCAGGGGGCCTACAATGAGCAGTTCTTC
CDR3 protein: CASSQDGQGAYNEQFF

clone size: once
V gene: TRBV5-4
D gene: TRBD1
J gene: TRBJ1-2
CDR3 DNA: TGTGCCAGCAGCTTGGTAGGGACAGGGAACTATGGCTACACCTTC
CDR3 protein: CASSLVGTGNYGYTF